This T cell receptor beta chain was identified during a study of esophageal squamous cell carcinoma under preoperative chemotherapy. Looking at the study overall: Both tumor-infiltrating lymphocytes and peripheral blood T cells were profiled.

Turning to this clonotype: Its cognate antigen is unknown.

Time point denoted: after preoperative PTX-NDP chemotherapy. Study-level findings and limits: Peripheral T cells showed a significant TCR diversity increase after chemotherapy, unlike tumor-infiltrating lymphocytes.

The CDR3 consists of 14 residues. In germline, CDR1 is ENHRY, CDR2 SYGVKD. Trimming at V came to 4 bases and at J to 3 bases, leaving 5 bases not matched to a gene. A single record per CDR3 protein comes from TCRdb applying MiXCR to the PCR reads. The repertoire has roughly 9,000 distinct CDR3 sequences, about 48% of them found once; the top ten carry approximately 15%. This TCR derives from a human donor with esophageal squamous cell carcinoma. The donor label of this sample is uncertain. This material was acquired from a patient given preoperative chemotherapy. The chain carries TRBV10-3 and TRBJ2-7, with TRBD2 matching 8 bases. The DNA of the CDR3 is TGTGCCATCAGTGCGTCCGGGACTAGCTACGAGCAGTACTTC. It yields the protein CAISASGTSYEQYF.